The rows below give T cell receptor beta chains drawn from one sample of a study of T cell repertoires in aging, cancer and after chemotherapy. TCRdb fed the multiplex PCR reads into MiXCR, producing one record per CDR3 protein. The table shows 420 or so distinct CDR3 sequences, with over 30% occurring only once. Sequencing input: blood. The receptors come from a human donor with a blood cancer. Each CDR3 is given with its conserved first and last residue. D genes are given only for firm matches. Not every row has a clone size; where given, it reads once, few, many or a size class.

D	size	V	J	CDR3	DNA
TRBD2	large	TRBV6-5	TRBJ2-1	CASSPGLAGKYEQFF	TGTGCCAGCAGCCCCGGACTAGCGGGGAAATATGAGCAGTTCTTC
NA	large	TRBV11-1	TRBJ1-1	CASSPWVSNTEAFF	TGTGCCAGCAGCCCCTGGGTTTCGAACACTGAAGCTTTCTTT
TRBD1	medium-sized	TRBV7-9	TRBJ2-6	CASRDTGTGISGANVLTF	TGTGCCAGCAGGGATACCGGGACAGGTATATCTGGGGCCAACGTCCTGACTTTC
TRBD1	NA	TRBV18	TRBJ1-2	CASSPAGVGQGDPHGYTF	TGTGCCAGCTCACCCGCAGGAGTGGGACAGGGGGATCCTCATGGCTACACCTTC
NA	few	TRBV6-5	TRBJ2-7	CASSQGGGGYEQYF	TGTGCCAGCAGCCAAGGGGGAGGGGGCTACGAGCAGTACTTC
TRBD2	hyperexpanded	TRBV19	TRBJ2-3	CASSTGGTTDTQYF	TGTGCCAGTAGTACGGGAGGAACCACAGATACGCAGTATTTT
NA	few	TRBV13	TRBJ2-2	CASSTGTGDTGELFF	TGTGCCAGCAGCACCGGGACTGGAGACACCGGGGAGCTGTTTTTT
NA	medium-sized	TRBV4-1	TRBJ2-2	CASSQPPNRATGELFF	TGCGCCAGCAGCCAACCCCCAAACAGGGCGACCGGGGAGCTGTTTTTT
NA	few	TRBV5-4	TRBJ1-2	CASSSRGRGNYGYTF	TGTGCCAGCAGCTCCAGAGGGAGGGGGAACTATGGCTACACCTTC
TRBD2	medium-sized	TRBV7-6	TRBJ2-1	CASSLGLAGGDEQFF	TGTGCCAGCAGCTTGGGACTAGCGGGAGGCGATGAGCAGTTCTTC
NA	few	TRBV5-4	TRBJ2-4	CASSLTERDLKNIQYF	TGTGCCAGCAGCTTGACGGAGAGGGACCTCAAAAACATTCAGTACTTC
TRBD1	NA	TRBV27	TRBJ2-7	CASSLSPPGQGSSEQYF	TGTGCCAGCAGTTTATCCCCCCCCGGACAGGGGTCGTCCGAGCAGTACTTC
NA	NA	TRBV6-5	TRBJ2-7	CASRGYYEQYF	TGTGCCAGCAGAGGTTACTACGAGCAGTACTTC
NA	large	TRBV6-6	TRBJ2-5	CASSQQGWGGTYQETQYF	TGTGCCAGCAGCCAACAGGGGTGGGGAGGGACGTACCAAGAGACCCAGTACTTC
TRBD2	few	TRBV7-9	TRBJ2-1	CASSLEAGSGNEQFF	TGTGCCAGCAGCTTAGAAGCGGGGTCGGGAAATGAGCAGTTCTTC
NA	NA	TRBV29-1	TRBJ1-2	CSVGTGNYGYTF	TGCAGCGTGGGCACAGGGAACTATGGCTACACCTTC
TRBD1	large	TRBV20-1	TRBJ2-3	CSPLADRDTDTQYF	TGCAGTCCCCTGGCGGACAGGGACACAGATACGCAGTATTTT
NA	medium-sized	TRBV19	TRBJ1-1	CASTTLDTGNTEAFF	TGTGCCAGTACCACCTTGGACACCGGGAACACTGAAGCTTTCTTT
NA	few	TRBV28	TRBJ1-1	CASSSPGLLEAFF	TGTGCCAGCAGCTCCCCCGGCCTCCTGGAAGCTTTCTTT